The text below deals with one T cell receptor beta chain. What it binds is unknown. This sample's time point: recipient sample about 28 days before transplant, after cytoreduction. The data stem from a study of T cell clonotyping in hematopoietic cell transplantation. At the level of the study: Recipient samples before transplant were obtained post-cytoreduction. Study-level findings and limits: Recipient TCR diversity dropped after transplant; expanded clonotypes rose from day 30 to 180. Broader posttransplant TCR repertoire diversity was predicted by graft donor and pretransplant recipient Inverse Simpson Index values.

This CDR3 contains 12 residues. Germline V gene lookup returns CDR1 GTSNPN and CDR2 SVGIG (reference sequence). The trim removed 3 bases at V and 6 bases at J, leaving 5 bases unmatched. Assay used: immunoSEQ multiplex PCR; TCRdb lists only in-frame clones, some missing. The table has over 10,000 clones, approximately 80% seen once. The source material was peripheral blood mononuclear cells, sampled before stem cell transplant. The receptor comes from a man between 60 and 70 years old with acute myeloid leukemia. Some clones in this sample may be carry-over from other donors' samples. This chain connects TRBV30 to TRBJ2-7; TRBD1 aligns across 7 bases. CDR3 coding DNA: TGTGCCTGGAGCCCACAGGGGCGCGAGCAGTACTTC. It translates to CAWSPQGREQYF.